Listed here is a single T cell receptor (beta chain). This entry belongs to a study of CD4 T cells in relation to SARS-CoV-2 and coronaviruses. V lost 8 bases and J lost 4, with 13 bases in between. The CDR3 is 13 amino acids. Germline CDR1 and CDR2: LNHNV and YYDKDF (reference sequence). The data were produced by immunoSEQ multiplex PCR, yet TCRdb's version contains in-frame clones alone and is incomplete. This sample has about 65,000 clones; about 90% occur once, and the top ten carry more than 1.5%. Before the COVID-19 pandemic, during about 2011-2019, CD4+ T cells were taken from unexposed donors.

V usage is TRBV15 and J usage is TRBJ2-3, with D uncertain. This TCR was recovered from a human donor in good health. The sequenced sample was memory CD4+ T cells from PBMCs. The CDR3 DNA reads as TGTGCCACCGGCGGCGAACTCTCAGATACGCAGTATTTT. It yields the protein CATGGELSDTQYF.